A single sample is the source of the 10 T cell receptor beta chains below, sequenced in a study of cytomegalovirus exposure and HLA in healthy donors. The PCR had 60 Vbeta and 13 Jbeta primers. Here immunoSEQ multiplex PCR was the method, and the copy in TCRdb shows in-frame clones only, minus some. This table holds 95,000 to 100,000 clones, under 80% found once. Sequencing used PBMCs. The receptors were gathered from a man between 35 and 55 years old in good health and CMV-seronegative.

The chain uses TRBV29-1 and TRBJ2-5, with D possibly matching TRBD2 (5 bases). Trimming stripped 6 bases from V and 0 bases from J, with 14 bases between. CDR3 length equals 14 residues. Germline V CDR1 and CDR2: SQVTM, ANQGSEA. The CDR3 DNA is TGCAGCGTCGACTTGCTAGCCGACCAAGAGACCCAGTACTTC. Translation gives CSVDLLADQETQYF.

The V call is TRBV13, the J call TRBJ2-2, with a tentative D call TRBD1 (6 bases). The germline gives CDR1 PRHDT, CDR2 FYEKMQ (reference sequence). V lost 0 bases, J lost 2 bases, and 13 bases lay in between. The CDR3 is 17 residues long. The CDR3 sequence is CASSLGRAGVNTGELFF. The CDR3 bases are TGTGCCAGCAGCTTAGGACGGGCAGGGGTCAACACCGGGGAGCTGTTTTTT. The complete variable domain, with remaining parts taken from reference TRBV13 and TRBJ2-2, reads AAGVIQSPRHLIKEKRETATLKCYPIPRHDTVYWYQQGPGQDPQFLISFYEKMQSDKGSIPDRFSAQQFSDYHSELNMSSLELGDSALYFCASSLGRAGVNTGELFFGEGSRLTVL.

This clone was counted only a few times. The CDR3 loop is CASSFQGRDQETQYF. The CDR3 DNA reads TGTGCCAGCAGTTTCCAGGGAAGGGATCAAGAGACCCAGTACTTC. The rearrangement uses TRBV28 and TRBJ2-5; a weak D match, TRBD1 (5 bases). The CDR3 has 15 amino acids. Per germline, CDR1 MDHEN and CDR2 SYDVKM. The V gene lost 3 bases and the J gene lost 2 bases, with 13 bases spanning the gap.

This clone was observed a few times. The rearrangement joins TRBV7-9 to TRBJ1-1; TRBD1 agrees at 9 bases. Germline values: CDR1 SEHNR, CDR2 FQNEAQ (reference sequence). CDR3 length equals 14 residues. V lost 4 bases, J lost 5 bases, and 5 bases stayed unmatched. CDR3 amino acids: CASSSQGAKTEAFF. In nucleotides, the CDR3 is TGTGCCAGCAGCTCACAGGGGGCGAAAACTGAAGCTTTCTTT.

The chain recombines TRBV6-1 with TRBJ1-2, with 9 bases identical to TRBD1. The CDR3 has 14 residues. Trimming at V came to 2 bases and at J to 6 bases, leaving 4 bases not matched to a gene. Germline lookup yields CDR1 MNHNS and CDR2 SASEGT. The CDR3 DNA is TGTGCCAGCAGTGAACGGCGGACAGGGGATGGCTACACCTTC. This gives the protein CASSERRTGDGYTF.

The chain links TRBV11-2 to TRBJ1-2, with D tentatively TRBD1 (6 bases). V lost 5 bases and J 2 bases, leaving 18 bases between the germline ends. The CDR3 consists of 16 residues. Germline V gene lookup returns CDR1 SGHAT and CDR2 FQNNGV. This CDR3 is CASSLAGGGTNYGYTF. In DNA form, the CDR3 reads TGTGCCAGCAGCCTCGCCGGGGGAGGGACAAACTATGGCTACACCTTC.

Note on this clone: Other DNA sequences in the same sample also yield this CDR3. V gene TRBV30 combines with J gene TRBJ1-1; D unresolved. Germline assignment: CDR1 GTSNPN and CDR2 SVGIG (reference sequence). This CDR3 region has 15 residues. V lost 8 bases to trimming and J lost 4 bases, with 23 bases between them. CDR3 amino acids: CAGRPGFAMGTEAFF. For the CDR3, the DNA is TGTGCCGGTCGTCCGGGATTCGCCATGGGCACTGAAGCTTTCTTT. Filled out from reference TRBV30 and TRBJ1-1, the complete variable domain reads SQTIHQWPATLVQPVGSPLSLECTVEGTSNPNLYWYRQAAGRGLQLLFYSVGIGQISSEVPQNLSASRPQDRQFILSSKKLLLSDSGFYLCAGRPGFAMGTEAFFGQGTRLTVV.

The V call is TRBV6-1, the J call TRBJ2-1, with TRBD1 identical over 7 bases. The V gene end was trimmed by 3 bases and the J gene end by 1 base; junction bases not matched to a gene: 3. Germline V gene lookup returns CDR1 MNHNS and CDR2 SASEGT. The CDR3 has 15 amino acids. The CDR3 is CASSDPRGSYNEQFF. DNA of the CDR3: TGTGCCAGCAGTGATCCCAGGGGGTCCTACAATGAGCAGTTCTTC.

J is TRBJ1-2 and V is TRBV6-5; D is unresolved. This CDR3 spans 15 amino acids. V lost 6 bases to trimming and J lost 3 bases, with 17 bases between them. Germline V gene sequence: CDR1 MNHEY, CDR2 SVGAGI. The CDR3 DNA is TGTGCCAGCAGAGAAAGCCCCCAGAGGGACTATGGCTACACCTTC. This encodes CASRESPQRDYGYTF.

In this sample, this clone turned up a few times. V gene TRBV19 combines with J gene TRBJ1-5; D is possibly TRBD1 (5 bases). V lost 10 bases to trimming and J lost 0 bases, with 10 bases between them. CDR1 and CDR2 (germline): LNHDA, SQIVND (reference sequence). This CDR3 is built from 13 residues. CDR3 sequence (DNA): TGTGCCACCCAGGGTTATAGCAATCAGCCCCAGCATTTT. This codes for CATQGYSNQPQHF.